This T cell receptor (beta chain) was found in a study of blood T cells in healthy people across ages. CDR3 length: 14 amino acids. V lost 2 bases and J lost 1, with 8 bases in between. This clonotype was detected only a few times. Its antigen remains unknown. Broader study findings: Comparison with aged donors showed that long-lived donors had more naive CD4+ cells and higher diversity.

It was with a sample-barcoded 5' primer and a J-beta primer mix that a second PCR of roughly 7 to 11 cycles was run. A tag from a template-switch adaptor with 12 random nucleotides marked each cDNA molecule. Samples each returned at least 3 million CDR3-containing paired-end reads. TCRdb re-derived calls from the 5' RACE reads in MiXCR, one entry per CDR3 protein. The sample contains 850,000 to 1,000,000 distinct CDR3 sequences, around 48% of which appear only once. Collection of 8.5 to 10 milliliters of peripheral blood was performed for each donor. The sequence came from a man aged 25 to 40 in good health. The chain carries TRBV12-3 or TRBV12-4 and TRBJ1-2, with D possibly being TRBD1 (5 bases). The sample was blood. The CDR3 nucleotides are TGTGCCAGCAGTTTAATGGGACTTAACTATGGCTACACCTTC. Amino acids: CASSLMGLNYGYTF.